The 25 T cell receptor beta chains reported below all come from one sample, sequenced in a study of immune evolution from preneoplasia to lung adenocarcinoma. Method: immunoSEQ multiplex PCR; TCRdb's copy keeps in-frame clones and lacks some. The sample records several thousand clones, approximately 80% being singletons. Input material: FFPE adjacent normal lung tissue. These receptor sequences come from a person aged 55 to 79 with lung adenocarcinoma.

This clone is a singleton in its sample. The chain combines TRBV7-2 with TRBJ1-1; D is possibly TRBD1 (5 bases). The CDR3 spans 15 residues. Trimming removed 2 bases at V and 3 bases at J, with 13 bases between. Germline assignment: CDR1 SGHTA and CDR2 FQGNSA. DNA of the CDR3: TGTGCCAGCAGCTTATGGCCAGGGAGGGACACTGAAGCTTTCTTT. It encodes CASSLWPGRDTEAFF. Supplemented by reference TRBV7-2 and TRBJ1-1, the full variable domain reads GAGVSQSPSNKVTEKGKDVELRCDPISGHTALYWYRQSLGQGLEFLIYFQGNSAPDKSGLPSDRFSAERTGGSVSTLTIQRTQQEDSAVYLCASSLWPGRDTEAFFGQGTRLTVV.

V and J are TRBV7-9 and TRBJ1-1, with D unresolved. This CDR3 comprises 14 residues. Germline CDR1 is SEHNR and CDR2 is FQNEAQ (reference sequence). With 5 bases removed from V and 1 base from J, the gap between germline ends came to 11 bases. CDR3: CASSPTVKNTEAFF. The DNA for the CDR3 is TGTGCCAGCAGCCCAACGGTAAAGAACACTGAAGCTTTCTTT. Full variable domain (remainder filled in from reference TRBV7-9 and TRBJ1-1): DTGVSQNPRHKITKRGQNVTFRCDPISEHNRLYWYRQTLGQGPEFLTYFQNEAQLEKSRLLSDRFSAERPKGSFSTLEIQRTEQGDSAMYLCASSPTVKNTEAFFGQGTRLTVV.

The gene calls are TRBV5-1 and TRBJ1-6; 7 bases line up with TRBD1. CDR3 length equals 17 residues. Trimming removed 0 bases from V and 5 bases from J; junction bases left unmatched: 8. Germline CDR1 and CDR2: SGHRS and YFSETQ. The CDR3: CASSLVGQGVNNSPLHF. In nucleotides, the CDR3 is TGCGCCAGCAGCTTGGTAGGGCAGGGGGTGAATAATTCACCCCTCCACTTT.

The V and J genes are TRBV7-2 and TRBJ2-5; 9 positions match TRBD2. V shed 6 bases, J shed 4 bases, and the junction held 6 bases outside the gene matches. The CDR3 is made up of 14 amino acids. Germline assignment: CDR1 SGHTA and CDR2 FQGNSA. CDR3 bases: TGTGCCAGCAGGAAGATAGCGGGGGTAGAGACCCAGTACTTC. This sequence encodes CASRKIAGVETQYF.

The genes are TRBV4-1 and TRBJ2-1, with TRBD2 matching 9 bases. J was trimmed by 2 bases and V by 0 bases; bases with no gene match: 5. CDR3 length equals 17 residues. CDR1 and CDR2 (germline): MGHRA, YSYEKL. The CDR3 DNA follows: TGCGCCAGCAGCCAAGAGGCTAGCGGGGATCCCTACAATGAGCAGTTCTTC. Translating gives CASSQEASGDPYNEQFF.

This rearrangement joins TRBV6-4 to TRBJ1-2, with a weak D call TRBD1 (6 bases). Germline loops: CDR1 MRHNA, CDR2 SNTAGT. The CDR3 has 15 residues. The V gene lost 4 bases and the J gene lost 6 bases, with 18 bases spanning the gap. The CDR3 loop is CASSGSGEGLDGYTF. CDR3 nucleotides: TGTGCCAGCAGTGGCTCAGGGGAGGGTCTCGATGGCTACACCTTC.

The rearrangement joins TRBV7-6 to TRBJ2-1; 7 bases match TRBD2. V was pared by 5 bases and J by 0 bases, with 4 bases of the junction left unmatched. CDR3 size: 15 residues. Germline V gives CDR1 SGHVS, CDR2 FNYEAQ. This chain's CDR3 is CASSHERGSYNEQFF. CDR3 in DNA: TGTGCCAGCAGCCATGAGCGGGGCTCCTACAATGAGCAGTTCTTC.

V gene TRBV7-2 combines with J gene TRBJ1-1; 9 nucleotides match TRBD1. There are 15 residues in the CDR3. V lost 5 bases and J lost 7; bases outside the gene matches: 11. Germline CDR1 SGHTA, CDR2 FQGNSA. CDR3 protein: CASSRPGTGFHEAFF. The CDR3 DNA sequence: TGTGCCAGCAGCCGTCCCGGGACAGGGTTCCATGAAGCTTTCTTT.

This chain links TRBV28 with TRBJ1-5; 8 bases are shared with TRBD1. V dropped 8 bases and J dropped 5; count of bases not matched to a gene: 8. The germline gives CDR1 MDHEN, CDR2 SYDVKM. This CDR3 is 14 amino acids long. The CDR3: CASGDRSSYQPQHF. The DNA for the CDR3 is TGTGCCAGCGGGGACAGGTCCTCCTATCAGCCCCAGCATTTT.

The rearrangement joins TRBV18 to TRBJ2-7, with a weak D call TRBD1 (6 bases). V shed 3 bases and J shed 3 bases, with 21 bases lying between them. CDR3 size: 17 residues. Germline V gives CDR1 KGHSH, CDR2 LQKENI. The CDR3 spells CASSPRRQGSIDYEQYF. In DNA, the CDR3 is TGTGCCAGCTCACCTCGTAGGCAGGGGAGTATAGACTACGAGCAGTACTTC.

This rearrangement joins TRBV6-1 to TRBJ2-1; weak D call: TRBD1 (6 bases). Deletions cut 7 bases from V and 9 bases from J, with 16 bases between. Germline V gene sequence: CDR1 MNHNS, CDR2 SASEGT. CDR3 length: 13 residues. Here the CDR3 DNA reads TGTGCCAGCAAAAGACAGGACCCCCCTGAGCAGTTCTTC. Amino acids: CASKRQDPPEQFF.

This rearrangement joins TRBV15 to TRBJ1-1; D remains unclear. Germline lookup yields CDR1 LNHNV and CDR2 YYDKDF (reference sequence). The V end was cut by 0 bases, the J end by 4 bases, with 6 bases between. CDR3 length: 13 residues. The CDR3 loop is CATSRDRATEAFF. CDR3 sequence (DNA): TGTGCCACCAGCAGAGATCGGGCCACTGAAGCTTTCTTT.

V gene TRBV29-1 combines with J gene TRBJ2-7; 8 bases match TRBD1. V lost 1 base to trimming and J lost 0 bases; unmatched junction nucleotides: 5. Germline V gene lookup returns CDR1 SQVTM and CDR2 ANQGSEA. The CDR3 runs 15 residues. The CDR3 nucleotides are TGCAGCGTTGAAGGCGGGGACAGGAACTCCTACGAGCAGTACTTC. It translates to CSVEGGDRNSYEQYF.

Details on this clone: One end of the junction does not line up with germline, which may come from a read error. CDR3 DNA sequence: TGTGCCAGCTCGCCACCGGGACAGGGGGCAGATACGCAGTATTTT. Translation: CASSPPGQGADTQYF. The chain recombines TRBV18 with TRBJ2-3; 11 nucleotides match TRBD1. The germline CDR1 and CDR2 sequences are KGHSH and LQKENI. CDR3 length: 15 amino acids.

The gene calls are TRBV9 and TRBJ2-1; TRBD2 aligns across 8 bases. V shed 0 bases, J shed 5 bases, and the junction held 10 bases outside the gene matches. CDR1 and CDR2 from the germline V gene are SGDLS and YYNGEE. This CDR3 spans 17 amino acids. In DNA form, the CDR3 reads TGTGCCAGCAGCGTAGGGTTTAGCGGGACATGGAACAATGAGCAGTTCTTC. Residues: CASSVGFSGTWNNEQFF.

This clone has only one observation. The chain couples TRBV7-6 to TRBJ2-5; weak D call: TRBD2 (5 bases). The CDR3 is made up of 16 amino acids. In germline, CDR1 is SGHVS, CDR2 FNYEAQ. Trimming took off 1 base at V and 4 bases at J, with 16 bases between the two ends. The CDR3 here is CASSLDIPGKGETQYF. CDR3 sequence (DNA): TGTGCCAGCAGCTTAGACATACCGGGAAAGGGAGAGACCCAGTACTTC.

The chain employs TRBV30 and TRBJ2-5, with D possibly matching TRBD1 (5 bases). Trimming took off 2 bases at V and 5 bases at J, with 9 bases between the two ends. Germline V gene data show CDR1 as GTSNPN and CDR2 as SVGIG (reference sequence). The CDR3 consists of 12 residues. This CDR3 reads CAWSSKGETQYF. The CDR3 bases are TGTGCCTGGAGTAGTAAGGGGGAGACCCAGTACTTC.

This chain links TRBV2 with TRBJ1-2; 8 nucleotides line up with TRBD1. The CDR3 runs to 14 residues. The germline gives CDR1 SNHLY, CDR2 FYNNEI. J lost 2 bases, V lost 6 bases, and 5 bases had no gene match. The CDR3 sequence is CASRSQGGNYGYTF. CDR3 in DNA: TGTGCCAGCAGATCACAGGGGGGAAACTATGGCTACACCTTC.

The chain links TRBV6-1 to TRBJ2-3; the D gene is possibly TRBD2 (7 bases). The V gene lost 0 bases and the J gene lost 2 bases, with 18 bases spanning the gap. The CDR3 has 18 amino acids. Looked up from germline, CDR1 is MNHNS and CDR2 is SASEGT. CDR3: CASSEAPGGGGPTDTQYF. The CDR3 DNA is TGTGCCAGCAGTGAAGCGCCTGGAGGGGGAGGGCCCACAGATACGCAGTATTTT.

The rearrangement uses TRBV4-2 and TRBJ1-1, with 7 bases matching TRBD1. The CDR3 totals 14 residues. Germline V gives CDR1 LGHNA, CDR2 YNFKEQ. V was pared by 4 bases and J by 3 bases, with 5 bases of the junction left unmatched. CDR3 residues: CASSPPGGDTEAFF. The CDR3 DNA is TGTGCCAGCAGCCCCCCAGGGGGTGACACTGAAGCTTTCTTT.

This sequence joins TRBV11-3 and TRBJ2-5; D perhaps matches TRBD2 (5 bases). The CDR3 spans 16 residues. Germline loops: CDR1 SGHNT, CDR2 YENEEA. V lost 0 bases and J lost 1, with 12 bases in between. For the CDR3, the DNA is TGTGCCAGCAGCTTAGAGTCGGGCGGGTCCCAAGAGACCCAGTACTTC. It yields the protein CASSLESGGSQETQYF.

This sequence joins TRBV2 and TRBJ1-1; no clear D gene. V was clipped by 3 bases and J by 4 bases, with 9 bases between them. CDR1 and CDR2 (germline): SNHLY, FYNNEI. CDR3 length: 13 amino acids. The DNA of the CDR3 is TGTGCCAGCAGTGATTTAGAATCCACTGAAGCTTTCTTT. It translates to CASSDLESTEAFF.

The genes are TRBV15 and TRBJ2-5; 9 bases are a match to TRBD2. V was pared by 3 bases and J by 5 bases, with 13 bases of the junction left unmatched. Germline V gene sequence: CDR1 LNHNV, CDR2 YYDKDF (reference sequence). This CDR3 contains 17 residues. The CDR3 protein is CATSSDLLAGGRETQYF. The CDR3, as DNA: TGTGCCACCAGCAGTGACCTTTTGGCGGGAGGGCGGGAGACCCAGTACTTC.

This clone has just a few counts. The gene calls are TRBV18 and TRBJ2-5; 8 positions agree with TRBD2. The trim removed 3 bases at V and 2 bases at J, leaving 5 bases unmatched. Per germline, CDR1 KGHSH and CDR2 LQKENI. The CDR3 length is 15 residues. The CDR3 loop is CASSPSSGGQETQYF. CDR3 nucleotides: TGTGCCAGCTCACCGTCCAGCGGGGGACAAGAGACCCAGTACTTC. Looking up the rest from reference TRBV18 and TRBJ2-5 gives the full variable domain: NAGVMQNPRHLVRRRGQEARLRCSPMKGHSHVYWYRQLPEEGLKFMVYLQKENIIDESGMPKERFSAEFPKEGPSILRIQQVVRGDSAAYFCASSPSSGGQETQYFGPGTRLLVL.

This clone turned up a few times. The rearrangement joins TRBV2 to TRBJ2-7; D not resolved. The CDR3 is 13 residues long. The V and J ends lost 3 bases and 4 bases respectively, with 10 bases between them. CDR1 and CDR2 (germline): SNHLY, FYNNEI. CDR3 residues: CASSEDGLYEQYF. DNA for the CDR3: TGTGCCAGCAGTGAGGACGGGCTGTACGAGCAGTACTTC.